This T cell receptor beta chain stems from a study of T cells in narcolepsy. Study at large: Healthy controls were enrolled alongside patients with narcolepsy type 1 or type 2.

Only in-frame clones appear in the TCRdb table, and some are missing; sequencing was by immunoSEQ multiplex PCR. The table includes about 35,000 clones, around 80% detected once. As for this clone: Its specificity is unknown.

Trimming pared 4 bases from V and 5 bases from J, leaving 17 bases between. Germline V CDR1 and CDR2: SGHDN, FVKESK. This CDR3 has 15 residues. General study points: Healthy controls reportedly lacked the autoreactive clonotypes serially found in patients' blood. In some patient and control memory CD4+ samples, autoreactive clones were absent.

The origin of this receptor is a human donor in good health. Specimen: memory (CD45RA-) CD4+ T cells from blood. This chain uses TRBV14 with TRBJ2-5; D remains unclear. In DNA, the CDR3 is TGTGCCAGCAGCCCCTTCTTAGCCAGCCAGGAGACCCAGTACTTC. Residues: CASSPFLASQETQYF.